This entry lists 2 T cell receptor beta chains sequenced from one sample in a study of T cell responses to AZD1222 COVID-19 vaccine. Data came from immunoSEQ multiplex PCR; TCRdb stores just in-frame clones and leaves some out. The data show some 70,000 clones, with about 83% seen just once and approximately 9.8% held by the top ten. The material sequenced was peripheral blood, taken on day 0 of AZD1222 vaccination. The receptors here all came from an adult in good health.

The chain employs TRBV12-2 and TRBJ1-2. TRBV12-2 is designated a pseudogene. The CDR3 runs to 15 residues. The CDR3 is CASRSHSHPPLGYTF. In DNA form, the CDR3 reads TGTGCAAGTCGCTCCCATTCCCACCCCCCCCTTGGCTACACCTTC.

The chain joins TRBV2 to TRBJ1-5; TRBD1 aligns across 9 bases. The CDR3 contains 17 residues. The V gene end was trimmed by 8 bases and the J gene end by 4 bases; junction bases not matched to a gene: 15. CDR1 SNHLY and CDR2 FYNNEI come from the germline V gene. Written as DNA, the CDR3 is TGTGCCAGCCGGACTGGGGGGGGACAGGGATCGAATCAGCCCCAGCATTTT. Translated: CASRTGGGQGSNQPQHF.